Each of the 18 T cell receptor beta chains below was sequenced from the same sample in a study of blood T cell repertoires in COVID-19. Sequencing used immunoSEQ multiplex PCR; TCRdb keeps in-frame clones, though not all of them. The sample lists 130,000 or so clones, about 86% occurring once. What was sequenced was peripheral blood. These receptors originate from a woman aged 55 to 70 with acute or convalescent COVID-19.

This chain uses TRBV5-6 with TRBJ1-5; TRBD1 matches 9 bases. Germline CDR1 reads SGHDT; CDR2 reads YYEEEE. The CDR3 has 14 amino acids. After removal of 4 bases from V and 6 bases from J, the junction contained 5 bases not matched to a gene. The CDR3 bases are TGTGCCAGCAGCGGACCGGGACAGGGTCAGCCCCAGCATTTT. Encoded protein: CASSGPGQGQPQHF. Filled out from reference TRBV5-6 and TRBJ1-5, the complete variable domain reads DAGVTQSPTHLIKTRGQQVTLRCSPKSGHDTVSWYQQALGQGPQFIFQYYEEEERQRGNFPDRFSGHQFPNYSSELNVNALLLGDSALYLCASSGPGQGQPQHFGDGTRLSIL.

This sequence joins TRBV13 and TRBJ1-2; maybe TRBD1 (5 bases). Per germline, CDR1 PRHDT and CDR2 FYEKMQ (reference sequence). Between the trimmed V and J ends, which lost 5 bases and 3 bases, there was a span of 19 bases. This CDR3 has 16 residues. The CDR3 bases are TGTGCCAGCAGCCCATACAAAGGGGAGGCGGACTATGGCTACACCTTC. This gives the protein CASSPYKGEADYGYTF.

The rearrangement links TRBV12-5 to TRBJ2-1; the D is unclear. The CDR3 totals 16 residues. Trimming cost V 6 bases and J 2 bases, with 17 bases left between them. In germline, CDR1 is LGHNT, CDR2 FRNRAP. As DNA, the CDR3 is TGTGCTAGTGGCTTAACCGCAAGCGTTCCCTACAATGAGCAGTTCTTC. It yields the protein CASGLTASVPYNEQFF.

This clone was observed once. The genes are TRBV18 and TRBJ2-1; the match to TRBD2 covers 14 bases. The CDR3 covers 15 residues. J was trimmed by 9 bases and V by 6 bases; bases with no gene match: 7. Germline lookup yields CDR1 KGHSH and CDR2 LQKENI. DNA for the CDR3: TGTGCCAGCTCGCGGACTAGCGGGGGGCCGGGTGAGCAGTTCTTC. Its protein is CASSRTSGGPGEQFF.

This chain connects TRBV10-1 to TRBJ2-5, with D possibly TRBD1 on 5 matching bases. CDR1 and CDR2 (germline): WNHNN, SYGVQD (reference sequence). V was pared by 3 bases and J by 5 bases, with 10 bases between. CDR3 length equals 13 residues. The CDR3 protein is CASSDQGRETQYF. CDR3 nucleotide sequence: TGCGCCAGCAGTGATCAGGGTCGGGAGACCCAGTACTTC.

The rearrangement links TRBV2 to TRBJ1-5; a possible D gene is TRBD1 (6 bases). The CDR3 is 12 amino acids. Trimming took 9 bases from V and 5 from J, leaving 11 bases between them. The germline V gene encodes CDR1 SNHLY and CDR2 FYNNEI. CDR3 residues: CASTQGDQPQHF. CDR3 coding DNA: TGTGCCAGTACACAGGGAGATCAGCCCCAGCATTTT.

V gene TRBV28 combines with J gene TRBJ2-5; D is perhaps TRBD1 (7 bases). The CDR3 runs to 15 residues. V was trimmed by 2 bases and J by 4 bases, leaving 14 bases between them. CDR1 MDHEN and CDR2 SYDVKM come from the germline V gene. The CDR3 reads CASSLPQGGGETQYF. CDR3 DNA sequence: TGTGCCAGCAGTTTACCGCAGGGGGGTGGAGAGACCCAGTACTTC.

The chain carries TRBV28 and TRBJ1-2; 7 nucleotides line up with TRBD1. V lost 5 bases, J lost 3 bases, and 0 bases stayed unmatched. The germline V gene encodes CDR1 MDHEN and CDR2 SYDVKM. CDR3 length: 12 amino acids. CDR3 region: CASSGTDYGYTF. Written as DNA, the CDR3 is TGTGCCAGCAGTGGGACAGACTATGGCTACACCTTC.

The chain is built from TRBV11-3 and TRBJ2-1; 10 bases match TRBD2. Unmatched junction bases numbered 5, after V lost 1 base and J lost 5 bases. The CDR3 consists of 16 residues. Germline V gives CDR1 SGHNT, CDR2 YENEEA. The CDR3 DNA follows: TGTGCCAGCAGCTTAGTAGCGGGGGGCCCCAACAATGAGCAGTTCTTC. Protein product: CASSLVAGGPNNEQFF.

On this clone: The germline gene is not matched at one end of the junction; a read error may be the cause. This chain uses TRBV5-5 with TRBJ1-3; tentatively, D is TRBD1 (6 bases). Germline CDR1 is SGHKS and CDR2 is YYEKEE (reference sequence). The CDR3 is made up of 14 amino acids. CDR3: CASRLQGSGNTIYF. The DNA for the CDR3 is TGTGCCAGCCGCTTACAGGGTTCTGGAAACACCATATATTTT.

The rearrangement uses TRBV9 and TRBJ2-7; the match to TRBD1 covers 7 bases. Trimming cost V 4 bases and J 2 bases; bases outside gene matches: 9. The germline V gene encodes CDR1 SGDLS and CDR2 YYNGEE. The CDR3 is 15 residues long. The CDR3 DNA reads as TGTGCCAGCAGCATACATCCCGGGACAGCCTACGAGCAGTACTTC. The encoded protein is CASSIHPGTAYEQYF.

The V and J genes are TRBV6-5 and TRBJ1-5, with 12 bases lining up with TRBD1. Germline lookup yields CDR1 MNHEY and CDR2 SVGAGI. The CDR3 has 15 residues. V gave up 6 bases and J gave up 9 bases; unmatched junction bases: 9. The CDR3 sequence: CASRPGTGGFWPQHF. The DNA of the CDR3 is TGTGCCAGCAGGCCCGGGACAGGGGGCTTTTGGCCCCAGCATTTT.

The V gene is TRBV10-3, the J gene TRBJ1-2, with 9 bases matching TRBD1. The CDR3 has 15 residues. The V segment lost 7 bases and the J segment 3 bases; nucleotides outside the gene matches: 9. CDR1 and CDR2 (germline): ENHRY, SYGVKD. The CDR3 region is CAINTGGAEDYGYTF. Written as DNA, the CDR3 is TGTGCCATCAATACAGGGGGCGCGGAGGACTATGGCTACACCTTC.

The CDR3 loop is CASSKDRATGELFF. The CDR3 nucleotides are TGTGCCAGCAGCAAGGACAGGGCCACCGGGGAGCTGTTTTTT. The genes are TRBV7-9 and TRBJ2-2, with 8 bases fitting TRBD1. Germline values: CDR1 SEHNR, CDR2 FQNEAQ (reference sequence). V shed 5 bases and J 4 bases; nucleotides not matched to a gene: 3. This CDR3 spans 14 amino acids.

V usage is TRBV5-1 and J usage is TRBJ1-6, with TRBD1 matching over 9 bases. Germline values: CDR1 SGHRS, CDR2 YFSETQ. Trimming removed 5 bases from V and 11 bases from J; junction bases left unmatched: 8. The CDR3 loop spans 14 amino acids. In DNA form, the CDR3 reads TGCGCCAGCAGGGTGGGACAGGGAGAGACACCCCTCCACTTT. This codes for CASRVGQGETPLHF.

This sequence joins TRBV19 and TRBJ1-4; 11 bases match TRBD1. V lost 7 bases to trimming and J lost 7 bases; unmatched junction nucleotides: 8. The length of the CDR3 is 15 residues. Germline loops: CDR1 LNHDA, CDR2 SQIVND (reference sequence). In DNA, the CDR3 is TGTGCCAGTACCGGGGGGGACAGGGGGAGTGAAAAACTGTTTTTT. It translates to CASTGGDRGSEKLFF.

The rearrangement uses TRBV28 and TRBJ2-2; 8 bases map to TRBD2. From germline, CDR1 is MDHEN and CDR2 SYDVKM. J was trimmed by 5 bases and V by 4 bases; bases with no gene match: 6. This CDR3 comprises 15 residues. The CDR3 is CASSYRGGRTGELFF. Here the CDR3 DNA reads TGTGCCAGCAGTTATCGGGGGGGCCGGACCGGGGAGCTGTTTTTT.

This clone was recorded only once. The chain couples TRBV7-3 to TRBJ2-5; the D gene is possibly TRBD2 (5 bases). V dropped 5 bases and J dropped 2 bases, with 12 bases sitting between them. This CDR3 has 14 residues. CDR1 is SGHTA, CDR2 FQGTGA, per germline. CDR3 protein: CASSPSSGQETQYF. The DNA of the CDR3 is TGTGCCAGCAGCCCCTCTTCGGGGCAAGAGACCCAGTACTTC.